One and the same sample provided the 22 T cell receptor beta chains below, sequenced in a study of human T cells and chemical hapten exposure. TCRdb reprocessed the RACE reads via MiXCR and lists one record per CDR3 protein. The sample records approximately 97,000 distinct CDR3 sequences, 27% being singletons. The time point denotes: patch test 3, about 24 weeks after DPC sensitization. Regarding treatment: therapeutic diphenylcyclopropenone sensitization with weekly scalp DPC. The starting material was whole blood, obtained in connection with sensitization to the hapten diphenylcyclopropenone (DPC). The receptors were gathered from a man aged 40-49 years with alopecia areata. Some clones in this sample may be carry-over from other donors' samples.

The CDR3 here is CASSQRTSGSSEQFF. CDR3 coding DNA: TGCGCCAGCAGCCAACGGACTAGCGGGAGCAGCGAGCAGTTCTTC. This chain joins TRBV4-1 and TRBJ2-1; 13 positions agree with TRBD2. CDR1 and CDR2 (germline): MGHRA, YSYEKL. With 2 bases clipped from V and 10 bases from J, the junction kept 5 bases outside the gene matches. The CDR3 sequence is 15 residues long.

This clonotype has only one observation. V gene TRBV9 combines with J gene TRBJ2-5, with 11 bases that match TRBD2. V shed 0 bases and J 5 bases; nucleotides not matched to a gene: 6. The CDR3 covers 16 residues. CDR1 SGDLS and CDR2 YYNGEE come from the germline V gene. The CDR3, as DNA: TGTGCCAGCAGCGTAGGTTTACTAGCGGGAGAGGAGACCCAGTACTTC. As protein: CASSVGLLAGEETQYF.

This clonotype appeared many times. The chain has TRBV5-1 and TRBJ2-5, with D perhaps matching TRBD1 (5 bases). CDR1 SGHRS and CDR2 YFSETQ come from the germline V gene. This CDR3 is built from 12 residues. The ends were cut back, 8 bases at V and 1 base at J, with 9 bases in the middle. In DNA, the CDR3 is TGCGCCAGTATGGGGCCCCAAGAGACCCAGTACTTC. It codes for CASMGPQETQYF. Full variable domain (remainder filled in from reference TRBV5-1 and TRBJ2-5): KAGVTQTPRYLIKTRGQQVTLSCSPISGHRSVSWYQQTPGQGLQFLFEYFSETQRNKGNFPGRFSGRQFSNSRSEMNVSTLELGDSALYLCASMGPQETQYFGPGTRLLVL.

CDR3 loop: CASTGYGNTIYF. The CDR3 bases are TGTGCCAGCACGGGGTACGGAAACACCATATATTTT. The chain is built from TRBV7-8 and TRBJ1-3; no firm D call. V gave up 7 bases and J gave up 4 bases, with 8 bases separating them. CDR1 SGHVS and CDR2 FQNEAQ come from the germline V gene. The CDR3 runs 12 residues.

This rearrangement joins TRBV20-1 to TRBJ1-1; D is ambiguous. The CDR3 is made up of 13 amino acids. V was cut by 0 bases and J by 4 bases, with 9 bases left in between. The germline CDR1 and CDR2 sequences are DFQATT and SNEGSKA (reference sequence). CDR3 in DNA: TGCAGTGCTAGAGATCAAAGTAGCACTGAAGCTTTCTTT. This codes for CSARDQSSTEAFF.

In this sample, this clonotype turned up a few times. The chain is built from TRBV12-3 or TRBV12-4 and TRBJ2-1, with TRBD2 identical over 14 bases. J gave up 5 bases and V 6 bases, and 6 bases lay outside the gene matches. The CDR3 consists of 16 residues. The CDR3 here is CASRETSGRANNEQFF. CDR3 bases: TGTGCCAGCAGGGAGACTAGCGGGAGGGCAAACAATGAGCAGTTCTTC.

The chain is built from TRBV12-3 or TRBV12-4 and TRBJ2-3, with 11 bases that match TRBD2. J gave up 7 bases and V 6 bases, and 12 bases lay outside the gene matches. This CDR3 spans 16 amino acids. The CDR3: CASRFSGTSGRYTQYF. CDR3 coding DNA: TGTGCCAGCAGATTTTCCGGGACTAGCGGTCGGTATACGCAGTATTTT.

The chain recombines TRBV12-3 or TRBV12-4 with TRBJ1-1; D unresolved. Trimming cost V 2 bases and J 1 base, with 5 bases left between them. The CDR3 is 13 residues long. The CDR3 is CASSLNRNTEAFF. In DNA form, the CDR3 reads TGTGCCAGCAGTTTAAACCGGAACACTGAAGCTTTCTTT.

A few counts support this clonotype. The rearrangement joins TRBV2 to TRBJ2-1; 7 bases agree with TRBD2. The CDR3 spans 17 residues. Per the germline V gene, CDR1 is SNHLY and CDR2 is FYNNEI. V lost 8 bases to trimming and J lost 0 bases; unmatched junction nucleotides: 13. This CDR3 reads CASLNLLAVSSYNEQFF. The CDR3 region has the DNA TGTGCCAGCCTAAACCTCCTAGCGGTTAGCTCCTACAATGAGCAGTTCTTC.

This clonotype was detected only a few times. The chain uses TRBV6-5 and TRBJ2-7; perhaps TRBD2 as D (6 bases). Per germline, CDR1 MNHEY and CDR2 SVGAGI. V lost 4 bases to trimming and J lost 6 bases, with 13 bases between them. The CDR3 consists of 13 residues. The CDR3 here is CASSLAQGGEQYF. The CDR3 DNA is TGTGCCAGCAGTTTGGCCCAGGGAGGCGAGCAGTACTTC.

This clonotype appeared many times. J is TRBJ2-1 and V is TRBV28; no clear D. CDR3 length equals 12 residues. The V gene's germline CDR1 is MDHEN and CDR2 SYDVKM. The V end was cut by 8 bases, the J end by 8 bases, with 13 bases between. CDR3 sequence: CASRSSGDEQFF. In DNA form, the CDR3 reads TGTGCCAGCCGCAGTAGTGGCGATGAGCAGTTCTTC. Drawing the rest from reference TRBV28 and TRBJ2-1, the complete variable domain is DVKVTQSSRYLVKRTGEKVFLECVQDMDHENMFWYRQDPGLGLRLIYFSYDVKMKEKGDIPEGYSVSREKKERFSLILESASTNQTSMYLCASRSSGDEQFFGPGTRLTVL.

The chain links TRBV5-1 to TRBJ1-4; the D is unclear. The V gene's germline CDR1 is SGHRS and CDR2 YFSETQ. The CDR3 has 15 residues. Trimming shortened V by 0 bases and J by 0 bases, and 6 bases separated the two germline ends. DNA for the CDR3: TGCGCCAGCAGCTTGGTGGCTGCAACTAATGAAAAACTGTTTTTT. Translated, it gives CASSLVAATNEKLFF. Drawing the rest from reference TRBV5-1 and TRBJ1-4, the complete variable domain is KAGVTQTPRYLIKTRGQQVTLSCSPISGHRSVSWYQQTPGQGLQFLFEYFSETQRNKGNFPGRFSGRQFSNSRSEMNVSTLELGDSALYLCASSLVAATNEKLFFGSGTQLSVL.

The chain combines TRBV11-2 with TRBJ1-3; D call uncertain. The CDR3 totals 14 residues. The V gene lost 3 bases and the J gene lost 4 bases, with 10 bases spanning the gap. Germline V lookup: CDR1 SGHAT, CDR2 FQNNGV. The CDR3 DNA is TGTGCCAGCAGCTTGGGGAGCATCGGAAACACCATATATTTT. This codes for CASSLGSIGNTIYF.

This clonotype appeared a few times. The rearrangement uses TRBV12-3 or TRBV12-4 and TRBJ2-4; 8 nucleotides match TRBD1. The CDR3 length is 16 residues. V lost 0 bases, J lost 8 bases, and 9 bases stayed unmatched. In nucleotides, the CDR3 is TGTGCCAGCAGTTTAGCGGCGGACAGGGATAGAGACATTCAGTACTTC. Protein product: CASSLAADRDRDIQYF.

This clonotype was counted a few times. At one end, the junction sequence differs from germline, possibly due to a read error. The rearrangement joins TRBV12-3 or TRBV12-4 to TRBJ1-5; perhaps TRBD1 as D (5 bases). This CDR3 region has 15 residues. The CDR3 nucleotides read TGTGCCAGCAGTCTAGCTAAGGGACGACATCAGCCCCAGCATTTT. This encodes CASSLAKGRHQPQHF.

The rearrangement joins TRBV10-3 to TRBJ2-7; TRBD2 matches 11 bases. The length of the CDR3 is 15 residues. CDR1 is ENHRY, CDR2 SYGVKD, per germline. V shed 3 bases, J shed 3 bases, and the junction held 4 bases outside the gene matches. In nucleotides, the CDR3 is TGTGCCATCAGTGACAAGGGGACTAGCGGCTACGAGCAGTACTTC. This gives the protein CAISDKGTSGYEQYF.

This clonotype was detected a few times. A much bigger clone sits one base away, suggesting this may be a read error. This rearrangement joins TRBV12-3 or TRBV12-4 to TRBJ2-2, with D unclear. With 5 bases removed from V and 3 bases from J, the gap between germline ends came to 4 bases. The CDR3 totals 12 residues. The CDR3 DNA sequence: TGTGCCAGCAGTCGGGACACCGGGGAGCTGTTTTTT. As protein: CASSRDTGELFF.

The rearrangement links TRBV10-3 to TRBJ2-7; a possible D gene is TRBD2 (5 bases). V lost 8 bases and J lost 2, with 7 bases in between. Germline values: CDR1 ENHRY, CDR2 SYGVKD. The CDR3 contains 11 residues. The CDR3 sequence: CAIGETYEQYF. The CDR3 DNA follows: TGTGCCATCGGGGAGACCTACGAGCAGTACTTC.

The chain employs TRBV28 and TRBJ1-2, with D possibly TRBD1 on 6 matching bases. CDR3 size: 14 residues. Germline V gives CDR1 MDHEN, CDR2 SYDVKM. V lost 4 bases to trimming and J lost 1 base, with 10 bases between them. Here the CDR3 DNA reads TGTGCCAGCAGTTATCAGGGGATTAACTATGGCTACACCTTC. Protein sequence: CASSYQGINYGYTF.

This clonotype was picked up a small number of times. V and J are TRBV27 and TRBJ2-3; D is undetermined. V lost 3 bases to trimming and J lost 8 bases, with 12 bases between them. The CDR3 has 13 residues. Germline V CDR1 and CDR2: MNHEY, SMNVEV (reference sequence). In DNA, the CDR3 is TGTGCCAGCAGTTTCGGGCTGCTTGGTACGCAGTATTTT. Amino acid sequence: CASSFGLLGTQYF.

This clonotype was detected a few times. Written as DNA, the CDR3 is TGTGCCAGCAGCCAAGTCCCCAGAGGGGACACAGATACGCAGTATTTT. Its protein product is CASSQVPRGDTDTQYF. This sequence joins TRBV4-2 and TRBJ2-3; D possibly uses TRBD1 or TRBD2 (5 bases each). The CDR3 is made up of 16 amino acids. V dropped 1 base and J dropped 2 bases, with 13 bases sitting between them. CDR1 and CDR2 from the germline V gene are LGHNA and YNFKEQ.

This chain uses TRBV7-9 with TRBJ2-5; D is tentatively TRBD1 or TRBD2 (6 bases each). V lost 1 base, J lost 1 base, and 10 bases lay in between. This CDR3 is built from 15 residues. Germline V gene data show CDR1 as SEHNR and CDR2 as FQNEAQ (reference sequence). DNA for the CDR3: TGTGCCAGCAGCTTAGTTAAGGGGGGCCAAGAGACCCAGTACTTC. This gives the protein CASSLVKGGQETQYF.